The 15 T cell receptor beta chains below were found in one sample sequenced in a study of blood T cell repertoires in COVID-19. The data were produced by immunoSEQ multiplex PCR, yet TCRdb's version contains in-frame clones alone and is incomplete. The profile shows approximately 59,000 clones, approximately 80% of them singletons. The sequencing sample was made of peripheral blood. These receptors were obtained from an elderly woman with acute or convalescent COVID-19.

This clone was seen only once. This chain connects TRBV12-3 or TRBV12-4 to TRBJ1-1; no definite D call. This CDR3 has 13 residues. V lost 2 bases and J 3 bases, leaving 7 bases between the germline ends. CDR3 sequence: CASSLLGDTEAFF. DNA of the CDR3: TGTGCCAGCAGTTTACTAGGAGACACTGAAGCTTTCTTT.

V usage is TRBV6-5 and J usage is TRBJ2-7; TRBD1 agrees at 11 bases. The CDR3 length is 14 residues. V was pared by 7 bases and J by 3 bases, with 5 bases of the junction left unmatched. CDR1 is MNHEY and CDR2 is SVGAGI in the germline V gene. DNA of the CDR3: TGTGCCAGCACGACCGGGACAGGGGGCTACGAGCAGTACTTC. Translated, it gives CASTTGTGGYEQYF.

The chain employs TRBV28 and TRBJ1-5, with 8 bases fitting TRBD1. The CDR3 loop spans 14 amino acids. From germline, CDR1 is MDHEN and CDR2 SYDVKM. V dropped 7 bases and J dropped 5; count of bases not matched to a gene: 7. CDR3 sequence reads: CASNSGGGYQPQHF. In DNA, the CDR3 is TGTGCCAGCAATTCAGGGGGCGGATATCAGCCCCAGCATTTT.

The J gene is TRBJ1-2, the V gene TRBV28; TRBD1 agrees at 7 bases. V gave up 6 bases and J gave up 1 base; unmatched junction bases: 5. The germline CDR1 and CDR2 sequences are MDHEN and SYDVKM. This CDR3 has 14 amino acids. The CDR3 region is CASRQTGVNYGYTF. CDR3 in DNA: TGTGCCAGCAGACAAACAGGGGTTAACTATGGCTACACCTTC.

The chain has TRBV6-5 and TRBJ1-5, with 7 nucleotides matching TRBD1. J was trimmed by 4 bases and V by 5 bases; bases with no gene match: 2. The CDR3 runs to 13 residues. Looked up from germline, CDR1 is MNHEY and CDR2 is SVGAGI. The CDR3 DNA sequence: TGTGCCAGCAGTCGGACAGGTAATCAGCCCCAGCATTTT. It specifies CASSRTGNQPQHF.

The gene calls are TRBV7-2 and TRBJ2-5; 12 bases agree with TRBD2. The CDR3 extends over 16 amino acids. Unmatched junction bases numbered 11, after V lost 5 bases and J lost 7 bases. In germline, CDR1 is SGHTA, CDR2 FQGNSA. The CDR3 nucleotides read TGTGCCAGCAGCCCTTTGACTAGCGGGGGTCTAAGGACCCAGTACTTC. Protein product: CASSPLTSGGLRTQYF.

The chain couples TRBV3-1 (or the pseudogene TRBV3-2) to TRBJ2-7; a weak D match, TRBD2 (6 bases). The V gene lost 0 bases and the J gene lost 3 bases, with 12 bases spanning the gap. This CDR3 region has 15 residues. Germline V CDR1 and CDR2: LGHDT, YNNKEL (reference sequence). In nucleotides, the CDR3 is TGTGCCAGCAGCCAAGATGGAGGGTCAGACTACGAGCAGTACTTC. As protein: CASSQDGGSDYEQYF.

The V and J genes are TRBV7-9 and TRBJ1-2; tentatively, D is TRBD1 (5 bases). V was cut by 5 bases and J by 8 bases, with 12 bases left in between. Germline V gene lookup returns CDR1 SEHNR and CDR2 FQNEAQ (reference sequence). There are 12 residues in the CDR3. This CDR3 is CASSPQGSGYTF. The CDR3 DNA reads as TGTGCCAGCAGCCCCCAGGGATCGGGCTACACCTTC. Combining the CDR3 with reference TRBV7-9 and TRBJ1-2 gives the whole variable domain DTGVSQNPRHKITKRGQNVTFRCDPISEHNRLYWYRQTLGQGPEFLTYFQNEAQLEKSRLLSDRFSAERPKGSFSTLEIQRTEQGDSAMYLCASSPQGSGYTFGSGTRLTVV.

The chain recombines TRBV6-5 with TRBJ1-1, with a tentative D call TRBD1 (6 bases). In germline, CDR1 is MNHEY, CDR2 SVGAGI. The CDR3 length is 14 residues. V was cut by 4 bases and J by 1 base, with 10 bases left in between. The CDR3 loop reads CASSFGQTNTEAFF. CDR3 DNA sequence: TGTGCCAGCAGTTTCGGACAGACGAACACTGAAGCTTTCTTT.

This clone was seen more than once but under ten times. The chain couples TRBV7-8 to TRBJ2-5; 9 bases map to TRBD2. V lost 5 bases to trimming and J lost 2 bases; unmatched junction nucleotides: 6. Germline-derived CDR1 and CDR2 are SGHVS and FQNEAQ. The CDR3 contains 15 residues. The CDR3 protein is CASSARGLAQETQYF. The CDR3 coding sequence is TGTGCCAGCAGCGCGCGGGGACTAGCTCAAGAGACCCAGTACTTC.

The chain couples TRBV6-2 or TRBV6-3 to TRBJ2-5, with 12 bases fitting TRBD2. Germline CDR1 is MNHEY and CDR2 is SVGEGT. The CDR3 is 16 residues long. The ends lost 2 bases at V and 2 bases at J; junction bases unmatched: 3. CDR3 protein: CASSYHLAGGQETQYF. The CDR3 DNA reads TGTGCCAGCAGTTACCACCTAGCGGGGGGGCAAGAGACCCAGTACTTC.

This clone has a single count. The genes are TRBV18 and TRBJ2-3; D possibly corresponds to TRBD2 (7 bases). Trimming cost V 2 bases and J 2 bases, with 11 bases left between them. The germline V gene has CDR1 KGHSH and CDR2 LQKENI. This CDR3 contains 15 residues. CDR3 protein: CASSPWGGLTDTQYF. The CDR3 DNA sequence: TGTGCCAGCTCACCATGGGGGGGGCTCACAGATACGCAGTATTTT.

CDR3 amino acids: CASSQVPETQYF. The CDR3 coding sequence is TGTGCCAGCAGCCAAGTTCCGGAGACCCAGTACTTC. V is TRBV14 and J is TRBJ2-5; the D is unclear. The CDR3 loop spans 12 amino acids. V lost 1 base and J lost 5, with 5 bases in between. Germline CDR1 reads SGHDN; CDR2 reads FVKESK.

The rearrangement uses TRBV5-4 and TRBJ1-2; the D is unclear. The CDR3 contains 12 residues. Trimming removed 0 bases from V and 8 bases from J, with 8 bases in between. Germline CDR1 reads SGHNT; CDR2 reads YYREEE (reference sequence). The CDR3: CASSLDSLGYTF. The CDR3 bases are TGTGCCAGCAGCTTGGACAGTCTAGGCTACACCTTC.

CDR3 in amino acids: CASQGSNSNQPQHF. CDR3 in DNA: TGTGCCAGCCAGGGGTCGAATAGCAATCAGCCCCAGCATTTT. This rearrangement joins TRBV6-6 to TRBJ1-5, with D tentatively TRBD1 (6 bases). The CDR3 length is 14 residues. Looked up from germline, CDR1 is MNHNY and CDR2 is SVGAGI (reference sequence). The V and J ends lost 8 bases and 0 bases respectively, with 11 bases between them.